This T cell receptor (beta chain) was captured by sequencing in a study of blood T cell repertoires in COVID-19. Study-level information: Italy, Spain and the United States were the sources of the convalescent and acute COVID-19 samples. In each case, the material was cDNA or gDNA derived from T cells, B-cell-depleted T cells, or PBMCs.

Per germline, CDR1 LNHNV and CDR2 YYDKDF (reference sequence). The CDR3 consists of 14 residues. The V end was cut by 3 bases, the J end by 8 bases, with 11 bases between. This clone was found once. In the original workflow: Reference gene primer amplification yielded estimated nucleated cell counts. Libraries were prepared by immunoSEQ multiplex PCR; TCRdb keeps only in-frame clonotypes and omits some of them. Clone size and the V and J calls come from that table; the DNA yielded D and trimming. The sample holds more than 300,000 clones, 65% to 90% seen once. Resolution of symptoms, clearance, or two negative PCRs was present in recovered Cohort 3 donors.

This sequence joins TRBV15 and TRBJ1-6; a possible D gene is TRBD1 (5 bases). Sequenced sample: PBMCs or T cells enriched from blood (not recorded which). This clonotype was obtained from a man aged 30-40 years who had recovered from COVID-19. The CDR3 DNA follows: TGTGCCACCAGCAGGAGAGACAGCTATTCACCCCTCCACTTT. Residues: CATSRRDSYSPLHF.